This T cell receptor (beta chain) was retrieved from a study of blood T cells in healthy people across ages. This clonotype was seen repeatedly, ten times or more. The CDR3 is made up of 16 amino acids. Germline V gene lookup returns CDR1 KGHDR and CDR2 SFDVKD. The V and J ends lost 3 bases and 1 base, in that order; junction bases with no gene match: 7. PCR was performed a second time for about 7 to 11 cycles using a sample-barcoded 5' primer and a J-beta primer mix. Individual samples furnished no less than 2.5 million CDR3-containing paired-end reads apiece. TCRdb itself ran the 5' RACE reads through MiXCR, one entry per CDR3 protein. The sample holds 790,000 or so distinct CDR3 sequences, about half seen once.

V is TRBV24-1 and J is TRBJ2-7; 8 bases agree with TRBD2. This clonotype was sampled from an elderly man in good health. Material: blood. CDR3 residues: CATSDLTTSGSYEQYF. CDR3 nucleotides: TGTGCCACCAGTGATCTCACCACTAGCGGTTCCTACGAGCAGTACTTC.